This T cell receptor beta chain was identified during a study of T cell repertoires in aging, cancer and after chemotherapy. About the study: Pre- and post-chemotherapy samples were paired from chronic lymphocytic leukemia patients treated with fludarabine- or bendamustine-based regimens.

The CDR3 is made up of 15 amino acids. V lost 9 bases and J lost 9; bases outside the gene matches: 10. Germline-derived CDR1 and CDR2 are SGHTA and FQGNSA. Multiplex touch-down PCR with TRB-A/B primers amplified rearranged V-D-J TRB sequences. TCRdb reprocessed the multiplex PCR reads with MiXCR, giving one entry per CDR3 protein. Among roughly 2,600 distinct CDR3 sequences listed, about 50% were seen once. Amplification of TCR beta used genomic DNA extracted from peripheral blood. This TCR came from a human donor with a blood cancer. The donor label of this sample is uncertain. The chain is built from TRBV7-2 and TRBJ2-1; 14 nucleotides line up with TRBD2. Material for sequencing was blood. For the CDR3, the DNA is TGTGCCAGTGACTTCGGGACTAGCGGGAGTTCTGAGCAGTTCTTC. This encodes CASDFGTSGSSEQFF.